This T cell receptor beta chain was sequenced during a study of beta chain features in type 1 diabetes. On this clone itself: Its target is not known.

CDR3 size: 13 residues. The ends were cut back, 6 bases at V and 0 bases at J, with 9 bases in the middle. Germline V gene data show CDR1 as GTSNPN and CDR2 as SVGIG (reference sequence). Findings and caveats of the study: The analysis here could not establish whether HLA type shapes TCRB rearrangement. For Type 1 diabetes patients, all four CD4+ subsets carried TCRB CDR3s that were moderately but significantly shorter. Insertions were fewer and deletions more numerous at VDJ junctions in type 1 diabetes patients.

All of the isolated RNA was reverse transcribed, so expressed TCRB transcripts were sequenced. Method: immunoSEQ multiplex PCR; TCRdb's copy keeps in-frame clones and lacks some. The sample carries nearly 700,000 clones, over 10% recorded once. The source is a man aged 18 to 30 with type 1 diabetes. The sequenced sample was naive CD4+ T cells from blood. The rearrangement joins TRBV30 to TRBJ1-3; D possibly corresponds to TRBD1 (6 bases). The CDR3 sequence is CACMTGSGNTIYF. For the CDR3, the DNA is TGTGCCTGTATGACAGGCTCTGGAAACACCATATATTTT.